These T cell receptor beta chains were read from a single sample in a study of regulatory dendritic cells for organ transplantation. Assay used: immunoSEQ multiplex PCR; TCRdb lists only in-frame clones, some missing. The table has 35,000 to 45,000 clones, around nine tenths seen once. Sequenced input: naive CD8+ T cells from blood. The receptors originated from a human donor in good health. CDR3s include the opening cysteine and the closing phenylalanine or tryptophan. D genes are given only for firm matches. The size field is filled for only some rows; it gives once, few, many or a size class.

v_call	j_call	clone_size	d_call	cdr3_aa	cdr3_nt
TRBV6-1	TRBJ2-7	NA	NA	CASSDVNYEQYF	TGTGCCAGCAGTGACGTGAATTACGAGCAGTACTTC
TRBV27	TRBJ2-3	once	NA	CASTPLPSLADTQYF	TGTGCCAGCACCCCCTTGCCGTCTCTGGCAGATACGCAGTATTTT
TRBV7-2	TRBJ1-2	NA	NA	CASSSLGYGYTF	TGTGCCAGCAGCTCGTTAGGGTATGGCTACACCTTC
TRBV27	TRBJ2-7	NA	NA	CASSNSLEQYF	TGTGCCAGCAGTAACTCTCTCGAGCAGTACTTC
TRBV13	TRBJ1-1	NA	NA	CASSLVILEGENTEAFF	TGTGCCAGCAGCTTAGTGATCCTTGAGGGAGAAAACACTGAAGCTTTCTTT
TRBV27	TRBJ2-7	NA	TRBD1	CASSLGTGSYEQYF	TGTGCCAGCAGTTTGGGGACAGGGTCCTACGAGCAGTACTTC
TRBV7-2	TRBJ1-1	once	NA	CASSLWGNTEAFF	TGTGCCAGCAGCTTATGGGGGAACACTGAAGCTTTCTTT
TRBV11-1	TRBJ2-2	NA	NA	CASARRFGELFF	TGTGCCAGCGCCCGTCGTTTCGGGGAGCTGTTTTTT
TRBV7-9	TRBJ2-7	NA	TRBD1	CASSARQGRSYEQYF	TGTGCCAGCAGCGCCAGACAGGGTAGGTCCTACGAGCAGTACTTC
TRBV6-5	TRBJ1-2	NA	NA	CASSYSSFMSNYGYTF	TGTGCCAGCAGTTACTCTTCTTTTATGTCTAACTATGGCTACACCTTC
TRBV6-4	TRBJ2-1	NA	TRBD2	CASRTPGLAGGFRQEDEQFF	TGTGCCAGCAGGACGCCGGGACTAGCGGGGGGATTTAGGCAGGAGGATGAGCAGTTCTTC
TRBV18	TRBJ1-1	NA	NA	CASSPAVNTEAFF	TGTGCCAGCTCACCGGCGGTCAACACTGAAGCTTTCTTT
TRBV6-9	TRBJ1-2	NA	NA	CASSPPDTDNYGYTF	TGTGCCAGCAGTCCTCCGGACACAGATAACTATGGCTACACCTTC
TRBV7-2	TRBJ2-1	once	NA	CASSSQGNEQFF	TGTGCCAGCAGTTCGCAAGGCAATGAGCAGTTCTTC
TRBV28	TRBJ2-2	NA	NA	CASSFEEGPGELFF	TGTGCCAGCAGTTTCGAAGAGGGCCCCGGGGAGCTGTTTTTT
TRBV7-9	TRBJ2-5	NA	TRBD1	CASSTKGALKDEETQYF	TGTGCCAGCAGCACCAAGGGGGCCCTAAAAGATGAAGAGACCCAGTACTTC
TRBV5-6	TRBJ2-3	once	NA	CASSLGSADTQYF	TGTGCCAGCAGCTTGGGGTCGGCAGATACGCAGTATTTT
TRBV27	TRBJ2-2	NA	NA	CASSLSGGLNTGELFF	TGTGCCAGCAGTTTATCGGGTGGATTGAACACCGGGGAGCTGTTTTTT
TRBV29-1	TRBJ1-1	few	TRBD1	CSDTGQGRTEAFF	TGCAGCGATACCGGACAGGGTAGGACTGAAGCTTTCTTT
TRBV28	TRBJ1-2	once	NA	CASRQRHGYTF	TGTGCCAGCAGACAAAGACATGGCTACACCTTC
TRBV27	TRBJ2-1	NA	NA	CASSWDLYNEQFF	TGTGCCAGCAGCTGGGATCTCTACAATGAGCAGTTCTTC
TRBV5-4	TRBJ2-1	NA	NA	CASSFGARPEQFF	TGTGCCAGCAGCTTCGGGGCTCGTCCCGAGCAGTTCTTC